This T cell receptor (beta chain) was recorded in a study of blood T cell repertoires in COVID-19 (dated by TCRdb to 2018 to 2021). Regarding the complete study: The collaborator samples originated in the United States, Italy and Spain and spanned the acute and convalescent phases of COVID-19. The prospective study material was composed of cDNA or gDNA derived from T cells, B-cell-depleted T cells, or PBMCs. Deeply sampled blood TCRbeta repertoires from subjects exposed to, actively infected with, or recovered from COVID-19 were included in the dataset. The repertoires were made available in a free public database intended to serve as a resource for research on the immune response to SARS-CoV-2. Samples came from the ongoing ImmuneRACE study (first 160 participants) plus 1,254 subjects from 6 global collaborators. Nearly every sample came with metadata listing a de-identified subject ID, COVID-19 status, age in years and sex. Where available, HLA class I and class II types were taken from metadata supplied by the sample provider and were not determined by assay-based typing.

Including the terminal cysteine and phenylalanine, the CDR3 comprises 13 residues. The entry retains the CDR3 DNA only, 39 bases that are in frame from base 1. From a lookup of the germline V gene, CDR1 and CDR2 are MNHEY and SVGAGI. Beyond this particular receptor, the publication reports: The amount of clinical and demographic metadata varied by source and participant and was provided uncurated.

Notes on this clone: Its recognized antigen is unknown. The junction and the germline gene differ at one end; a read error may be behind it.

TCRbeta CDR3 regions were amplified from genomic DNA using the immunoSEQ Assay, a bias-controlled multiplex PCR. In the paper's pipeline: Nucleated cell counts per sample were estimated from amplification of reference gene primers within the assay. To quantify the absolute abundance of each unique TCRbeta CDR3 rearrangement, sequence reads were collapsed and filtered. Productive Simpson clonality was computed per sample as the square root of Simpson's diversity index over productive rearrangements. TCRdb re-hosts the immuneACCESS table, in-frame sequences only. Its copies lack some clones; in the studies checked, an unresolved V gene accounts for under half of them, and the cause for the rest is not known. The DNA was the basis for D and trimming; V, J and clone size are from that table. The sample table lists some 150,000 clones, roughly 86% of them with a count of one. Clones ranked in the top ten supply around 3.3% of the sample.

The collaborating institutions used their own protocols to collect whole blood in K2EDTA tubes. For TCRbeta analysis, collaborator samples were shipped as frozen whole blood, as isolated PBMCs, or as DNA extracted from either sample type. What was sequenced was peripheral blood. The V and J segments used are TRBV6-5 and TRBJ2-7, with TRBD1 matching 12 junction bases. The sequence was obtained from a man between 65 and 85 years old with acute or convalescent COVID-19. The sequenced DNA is TGTGCCAGCAGTTCTCCGGGACAGGGGGCACTAAACTTC. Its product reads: CASSSPGQGALNF.